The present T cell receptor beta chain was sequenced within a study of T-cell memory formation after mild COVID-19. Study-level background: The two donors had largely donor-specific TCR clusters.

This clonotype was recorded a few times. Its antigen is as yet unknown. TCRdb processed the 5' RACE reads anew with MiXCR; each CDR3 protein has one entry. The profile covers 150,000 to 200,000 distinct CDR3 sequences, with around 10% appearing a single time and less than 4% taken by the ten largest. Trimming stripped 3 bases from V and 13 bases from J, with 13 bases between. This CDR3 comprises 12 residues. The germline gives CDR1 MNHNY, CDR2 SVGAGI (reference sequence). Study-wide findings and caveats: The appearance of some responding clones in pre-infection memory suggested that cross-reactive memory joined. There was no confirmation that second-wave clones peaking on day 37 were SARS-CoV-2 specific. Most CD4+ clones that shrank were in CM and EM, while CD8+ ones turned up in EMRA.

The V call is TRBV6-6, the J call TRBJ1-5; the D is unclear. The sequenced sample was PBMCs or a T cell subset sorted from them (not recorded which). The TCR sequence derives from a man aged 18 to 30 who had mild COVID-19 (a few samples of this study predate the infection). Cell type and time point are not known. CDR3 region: CASSYGRSKQHF. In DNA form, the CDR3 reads TGTGCCAGCAGTTATGGCAGGTCGAAGCAGCATTTT.